This entry features one T cell receptor beta chain sequence. Under the authors' procedure: Estimated nucleated cell counts came from reference gene primer amplification. TCRdb keeps only in-frame clones here, not all; method: immunoSEQ multiplex PCR. Clonal size and the V and J genes are those of that table, whereas D and trimming came from the DNA. This table holds tens of thousands of clones, roughly 74% found once. Per germline, CDR1 SGHTA and CDR2 FQGNSA. The CDR3 extends over 15 amino acids. The V gene end was trimmed by 4 bases and the J gene end by 4 bases; junction bases not matched to a gene: 5. The data stem from a study of blood T cell repertoires in COVID-19. The wider study: The origin of the acute and convalescent COVID-19 samples was the United States, Italy and Spain. Nucleic acid was either cDNA or gDNA, and it came from T cells, B-cell-depleted T cells, or PBMCs.

The rearrangement joins TRBV7-2 to TRBJ2-3, with 10 bases that match TRBD2. Material: peripheral blood. This receptor was obtained from a man at least 80 years old with acute or convalescent COVID-19. The CDR3 DNA reads TGTGCCAGCAGCTCTAGCGGGAGTAGGGCAGATACGCAGTATTTT. It encodes CASSSSGSRADTQYF.